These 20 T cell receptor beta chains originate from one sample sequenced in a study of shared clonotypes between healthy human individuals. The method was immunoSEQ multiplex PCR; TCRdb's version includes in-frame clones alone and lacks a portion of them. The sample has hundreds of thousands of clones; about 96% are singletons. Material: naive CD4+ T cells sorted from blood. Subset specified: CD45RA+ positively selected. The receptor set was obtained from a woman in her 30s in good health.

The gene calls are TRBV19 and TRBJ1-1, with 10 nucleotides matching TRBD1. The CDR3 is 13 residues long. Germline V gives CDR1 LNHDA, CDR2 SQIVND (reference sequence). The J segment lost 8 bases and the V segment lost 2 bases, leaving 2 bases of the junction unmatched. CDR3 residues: CASSIKDRGEAFF. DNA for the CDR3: TGTGCCAGTAGTATAAAGGACAGGGGGGAAGCTTTCTTT.

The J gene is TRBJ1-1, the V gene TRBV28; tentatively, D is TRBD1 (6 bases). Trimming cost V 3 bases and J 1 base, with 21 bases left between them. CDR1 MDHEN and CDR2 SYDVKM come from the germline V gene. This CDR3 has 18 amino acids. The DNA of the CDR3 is TGTGCCAGCAGTTTCCGCAGGGGTAGGGGGACCGGGAACACTGAAGCTTTCTTT. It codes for CASSFRRGRGTGNTEAFF.

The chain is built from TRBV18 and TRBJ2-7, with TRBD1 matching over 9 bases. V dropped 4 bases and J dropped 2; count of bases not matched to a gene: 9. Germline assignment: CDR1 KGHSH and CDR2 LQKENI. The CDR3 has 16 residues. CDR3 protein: CASSLNRDRVPYEQYF. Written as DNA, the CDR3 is TGTGCCAGCTCACTCAACCGGGACAGGGTCCCCTACGAGCAGTACTTC.

The CDR3 is CASTPRGGYQPQHF. CDR3 coding DNA: TGTGCCAGCACCCCGCGGGGAGGGTATCAGCCCCAGCATTTT. The rearrangement joins TRBV28 to TRBJ1-5; D gene uncertain. The CDR3 covers 14 residues. V was trimmed by 7 bases and J by 5 bases, leaving 15 bases between them. CDR1 and CDR2 (germline): MDHEN, SYDVKM.

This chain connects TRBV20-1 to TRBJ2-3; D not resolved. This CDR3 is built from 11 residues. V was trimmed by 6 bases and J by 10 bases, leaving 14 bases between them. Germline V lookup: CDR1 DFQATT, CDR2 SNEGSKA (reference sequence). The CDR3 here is CSALAAPPQYF. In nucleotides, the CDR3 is TGCAGTGCACTTGCGGCCCCTCCGCAGTATTTT.

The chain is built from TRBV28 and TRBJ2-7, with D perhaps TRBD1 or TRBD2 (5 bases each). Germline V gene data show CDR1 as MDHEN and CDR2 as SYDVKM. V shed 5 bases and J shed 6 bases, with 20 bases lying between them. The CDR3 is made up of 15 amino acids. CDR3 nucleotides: TGTGCCAGCAGTGCTGCCGGGACGGCACGGGGCGAGCAGTACTTC. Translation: CASSAAGTARGEQYF.

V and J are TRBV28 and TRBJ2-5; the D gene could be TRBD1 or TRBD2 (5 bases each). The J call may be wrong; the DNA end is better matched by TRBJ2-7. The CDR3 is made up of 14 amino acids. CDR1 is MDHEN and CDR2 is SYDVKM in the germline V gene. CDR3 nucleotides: TGTGCCAGCACAATGGGGACGGAGACCTACGAGCAGTACTTC. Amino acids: CASTMGTETYEQYF.

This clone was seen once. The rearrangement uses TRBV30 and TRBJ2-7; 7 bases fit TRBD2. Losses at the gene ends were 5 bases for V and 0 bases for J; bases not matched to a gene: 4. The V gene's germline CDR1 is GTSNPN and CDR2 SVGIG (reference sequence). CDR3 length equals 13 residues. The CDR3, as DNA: TGTGCCTGGGGGAGGGGAACCTCCTACGAGCAGTACTTC. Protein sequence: CAWGRGTSYEQYF.

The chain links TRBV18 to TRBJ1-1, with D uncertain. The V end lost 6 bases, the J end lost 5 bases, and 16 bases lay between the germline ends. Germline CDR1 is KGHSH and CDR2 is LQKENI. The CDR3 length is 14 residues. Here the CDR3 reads CASSLLEGGTEAFF. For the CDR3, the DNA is TGTGCCAGCTCCCTCCTCGAGGGCGGAACTGAAGCTTTCTTT.

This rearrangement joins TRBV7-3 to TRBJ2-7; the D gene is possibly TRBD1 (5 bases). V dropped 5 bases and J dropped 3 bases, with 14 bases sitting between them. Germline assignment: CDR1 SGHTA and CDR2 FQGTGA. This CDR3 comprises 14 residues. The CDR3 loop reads CASSQKDTYYEQYF. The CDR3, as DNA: TGTGCCAGCAGCCAAAAGGACACTTACTACGAGCAGTACTTC.

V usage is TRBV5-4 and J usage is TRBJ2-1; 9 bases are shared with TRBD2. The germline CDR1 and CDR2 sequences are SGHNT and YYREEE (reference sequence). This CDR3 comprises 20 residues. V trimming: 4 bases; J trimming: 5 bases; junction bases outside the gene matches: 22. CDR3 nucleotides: TGTGCCAGCAGCCAGGGATTACTAGCGGGTCTTACCAGCCTTAACAATGAGCAGTTCTTC. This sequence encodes CASSQGLLAGLTSLNNEQFF.

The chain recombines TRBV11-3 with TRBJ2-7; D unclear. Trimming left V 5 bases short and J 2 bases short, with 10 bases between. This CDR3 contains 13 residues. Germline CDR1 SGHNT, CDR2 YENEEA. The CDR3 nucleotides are TGTGCCAGCAGCATAAGACCAGCCTACGAGCAGTACTTC. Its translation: CASSIRPAYEQYF.

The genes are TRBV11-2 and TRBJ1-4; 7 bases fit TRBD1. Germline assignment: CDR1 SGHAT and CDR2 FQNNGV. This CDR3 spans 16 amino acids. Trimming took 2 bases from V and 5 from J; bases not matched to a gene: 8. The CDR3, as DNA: TGTGCCAGCAGCTTACAAGTTGGGACAGCAAATGAAAAACTGTTTTTT. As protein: CASSLQVGTANEKLFF.

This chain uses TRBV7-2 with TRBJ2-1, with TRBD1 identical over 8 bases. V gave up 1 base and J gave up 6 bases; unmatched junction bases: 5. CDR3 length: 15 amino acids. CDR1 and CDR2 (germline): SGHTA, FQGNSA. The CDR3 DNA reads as TGTGCCAGCAGCTTAGAATCGACAGGGGTCAATGAGCAGTTCTTC. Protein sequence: CASSLESTGVNEQFF.

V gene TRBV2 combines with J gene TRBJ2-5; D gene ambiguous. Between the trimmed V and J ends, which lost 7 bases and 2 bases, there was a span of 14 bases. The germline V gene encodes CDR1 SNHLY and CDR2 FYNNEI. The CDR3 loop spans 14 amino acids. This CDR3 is CASTPSVRQETQYF. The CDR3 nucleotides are TGTGCCAGCACCCCCAGCGTTAGGCAAGAGACCCAGTACTTC.

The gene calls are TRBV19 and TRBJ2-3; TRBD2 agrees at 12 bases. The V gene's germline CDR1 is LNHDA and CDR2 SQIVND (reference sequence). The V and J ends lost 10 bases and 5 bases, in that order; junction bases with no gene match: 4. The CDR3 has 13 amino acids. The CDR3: CATRLAGEDTQYF. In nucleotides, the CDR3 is TGTGCCACCCGACTAGCGGGAGAAGATACGCAGTATTTT.

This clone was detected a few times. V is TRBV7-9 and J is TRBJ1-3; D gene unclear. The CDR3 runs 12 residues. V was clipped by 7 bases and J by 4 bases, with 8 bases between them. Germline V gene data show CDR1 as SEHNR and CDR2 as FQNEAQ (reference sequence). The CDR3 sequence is CASKGVGNTIYF. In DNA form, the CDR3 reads TGTGCCAGCAAGGGAGTCGGAAACACCATATATTTT.

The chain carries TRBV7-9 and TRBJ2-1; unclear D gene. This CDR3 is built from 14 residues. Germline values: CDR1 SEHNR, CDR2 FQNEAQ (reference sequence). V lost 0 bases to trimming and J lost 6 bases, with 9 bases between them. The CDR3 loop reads CASSLAQAFNEQFF. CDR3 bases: TGTGCCAGCAGCTTAGCGCAAGCCTTCAATGAGCAGTTCTTC.

The CDR3 DNA follows: TGTGCCAGCAGCTTAGCGCGTACTAGCGGGGACTACGAGCAGTACTTC. Encoded protein: CASSLARTSGDYEQYF. V and J are TRBV7-9 and TRBJ2-7, with 10 nucleotides matching TRBD2. V shed 0 bases, J shed 3 bases, and the junction held 5 bases outside the gene matches. Germline loops: CDR1 SEHNR, CDR2 FQNEAQ (reference sequence). The CDR3 has 16 residues.

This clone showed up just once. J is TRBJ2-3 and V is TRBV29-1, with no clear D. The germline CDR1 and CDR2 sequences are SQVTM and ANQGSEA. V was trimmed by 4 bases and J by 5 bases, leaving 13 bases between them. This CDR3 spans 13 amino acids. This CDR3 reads CSVAQLLGDTQYF. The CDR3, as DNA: TGCAGCGTTGCGCAGCTTCTCGGAGATACGCAGTATTTT.